These T cell receptor beta chains were read from a single sample in a study of neurological immune-mediated disorders. One entry per CDR3 protein results from TCRdb running MiXCR on the 5' RACE reads. The table lists 40,000 to 50,000 distinct CDR3 sequences, roughly 2.5% of them singletons, with more than 10% in the top ten. Sequencing input: PBMCs. All receptors come from a man aged 25-45 years with multiple sclerosis. Both conserved end residues are part of each CDR3. The D gene is left open where the match is weak. Size tells how often a clone was seen (once, few, many) or the class of an expanded clone, and some rows leave it out.

d_call clone_size j_call v_call cdr3_aa cdr3_nt
TRBD1 many TRBJ1-1 TRBV5-1 CASSLTGGSTEAFF TGCGCCAGCAGCCTGACAGGGGGTAGCACTGAAGCTTTCTTT
NA NA TRBJ2-2 TRBV11-2 CASRVAFRMGNTGELFF TGTGCCAGCAGGGTCGCTTTCCGAATGGGTAACACCGGGGAGCTGTTTTTT
NA NA TRBJ2-6 TRBV20-1 CSASTGISGDNVLTF TGCAGTGCTAGCACCGGGATCTCTGGGGACAACGTCCTGACTTTC
NA many TRBJ2-2 TRBV12-3/TRBV12-4 CASCGTTGELFF TGTGCCAGCTGCGGGACCACCGGGGAGCTGTTTTTT
TRBD1 many TRBJ1-6 TRBV20-1 CSARPPNIGTGPNSPLHF TGCAGTGCTAGACCACCGAATATCGGGACAGGGCCTAATTCACCCCTCCACTTT
TRBD1 many TRBJ1-1 TRBV20-1 CSALQGVSEAFF TGCAGTGCATTACAGGGGGTGTCCGAAGCTTTCTTT
TRBD1 many TRBJ2-5 TRBV20-1 CSARDPGQGRTQYF TGCAGTGCTAGAGATCCCGGACAGGGCCGCACCCAGTACTTC
TRBD2 many TRBJ2-5 TRBV7-9 CASSRSGRVETQYF TGTGCCAGCAGCAGGAGCGGGAGGGTTGAGACCCAGTACTTC
TRBD1 many TRBJ2-5 TRBV5-1 CASSDGQGFTQETQYF TGCGCCAGCAGCGACGGACAGGGATTCACACAAGAGACCCAGTACTTC
NA many TRBJ1-5 TRBV3-1 CASSPRAQTGAQHF TGTGCCAGCAGCCCCAGGGCCCAGACGGGAGCCCAGCATTTT
NA many TRBJ2-5 TRBV12-3/TRBV12-4 CASSRQGGQETQYF TGTGCCAGCAGCCGGCAGGGTGGGCAAGAGACCCAGTACTTC
NA many TRBJ2-2 TRBV16 CASTHGGTSNTGELFF TGTGCCAGCACTCATGGGGGCACCTCGAACACCGGGGAGCTGTTTTTT
NA many TRBJ2-7 TRBV5-1 CASSLGVTITAYEQYF TGCGCCAGCAGCTTGGGGGTGACAATAACCGCCTACGAGCAGTACTTC
TRBD2 many TRBJ2-7 TRBV3-1 CASSQGRDYRTEQYF TGTGCCAGCAGCCAGGGCCGGGACTACCGTACCGAGCAGTACTTC
NA many TRBJ1-1 TRBV6-5 CASSYAGVAFF TGTGCCAGCAGTTATGCCGGGGTAGCTTTCTTT
TRBD2 many TRBJ2-5 TRBV5-1 CASSSGGRETQYF TGCGCCAGCAGCTCGGGGGGAAGAGAGACCCAGTACTTC
TRBD1 NA TRBJ1-1 TRBV3-1 CASSPRQGKNTEAFF TGTGCCAGCAGCCCCCGACAGGGGAAGAACACCGAAGCTTTCTTT
TRBD2 many TRBJ2-1 TRBV20-1 CSAPPSGSIEQFF TGCAGTGCCCCCCCGAGCGGGAGCATTGAGCAGTTCTTC
NA few TRBJ1-1 TRBV29-1 CSVRQMNTEAFF TGCAGCGTTCGACAAATGAACACTGAAGCTTTCTTT
NA NA TRBJ2-7 TRBV20-1 CSAILGQSGAYEQYF TGCAGTGCTATCCTCGGACAAAGTGGGGCCTACGAGCAGTACTTC
NA many TRBJ1-1 TRBV20-1 CSARVAHRPAFF TGCAGTGCTAGAGTGGCACACCGCCCAGCTTTCTTT
NA many TRBJ1-2 TRBV4-3 CASSQDLGQFNYGYTF TGCGCCAGCAGCCAAGATCTTGGCCAGTTTAACTATGGCTACACCTTC
NA few TRBJ2-3 TRBV5-4 CASSLRGGNTQYF TGTGCCAGCAGCTTGAGGGGGGGAAATACGCAGTATTTT
TRBD2 many TRBJ2-7 TRBV6-5 CASSRKTSGSYEQYF TGTGCCAGCAGTCGTAAAACTAGCGGGAGTTACGAGCAGTACTTC